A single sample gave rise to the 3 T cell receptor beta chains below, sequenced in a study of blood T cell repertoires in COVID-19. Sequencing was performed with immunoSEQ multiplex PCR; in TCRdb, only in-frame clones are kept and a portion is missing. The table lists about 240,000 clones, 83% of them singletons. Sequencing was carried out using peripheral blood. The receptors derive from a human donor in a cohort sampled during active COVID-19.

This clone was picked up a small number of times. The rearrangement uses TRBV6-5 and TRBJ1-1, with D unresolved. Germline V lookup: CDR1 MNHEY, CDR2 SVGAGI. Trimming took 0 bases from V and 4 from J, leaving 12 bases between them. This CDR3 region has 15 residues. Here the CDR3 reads CASSYSYRSGTEAFF. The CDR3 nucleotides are TGTGCCAGCAGTTACTCATATCGATCAGGCACTGAAGCTTTCTTT.

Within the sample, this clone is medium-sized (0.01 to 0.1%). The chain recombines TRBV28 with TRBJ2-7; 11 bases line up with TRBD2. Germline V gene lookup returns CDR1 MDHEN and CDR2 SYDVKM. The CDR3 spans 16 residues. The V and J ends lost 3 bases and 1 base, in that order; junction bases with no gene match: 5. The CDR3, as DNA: TGTGCCAGCAGTTTGGCCGGGACTAGCGGTTCCTACGAGCAGTACTTC. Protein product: CASSLAGTSGSYEQYF.

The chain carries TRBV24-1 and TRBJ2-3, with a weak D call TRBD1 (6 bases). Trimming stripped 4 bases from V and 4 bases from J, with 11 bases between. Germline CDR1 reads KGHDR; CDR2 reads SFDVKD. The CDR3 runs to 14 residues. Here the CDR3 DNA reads TGTGCCACCAGTGACTACAGGGCGGCAGATACGCAGTATTTT. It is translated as CATSDYRAADTQYF.